These T cell receptor beta chains were read from a single sample in a study of shared clonotypes between healthy human individuals. Sequenced by immunoSEQ multiplex PCR; TCRdb stores in-frame clones only, minus some. The sample yields around 500,000 clones, 65% to 80% seen once. Sequencing input: PBMCs. The receptors stem from a woman aged 40-49 years in good health. Some clones in this sample may be carry-over from other donors' samples. CDR3s include the opening cysteine and the closing phenylalanine or tryptophan. The D gene is left open where the match is weak. Part of the rows lack a size; the others show once, few, many or a class for expanded clones.

V gene: TRBV19
D gene: TRBD1
J gene: TRBJ1-2
clone size: NA
CDR3 DNA: TGTGCCAGTAGTATCCAGGGGGCAAACTATGGCTACACCTTC
CDR3 protein: CASSIQGANYGYTF

V gene: TRBV11-2
D gene: TRBD1
J gene: TRBJ2-2
clone size: NA
CDR3 DNA: TGTGCCAGCAGCCCCGACAGGGGGACCGGGGAGCTGTTTTTT
CDR3 protein: CASSPDRGTGELFF

V gene: TRBV18
D gene: NA
J gene: TRBJ2-5
clone size: NA
CDR3 DNA: TGTGCCAGCTCACCGGGGACTGTACAAGAGACCCAGTACTTC
CDR3 protein: CASSPGTVQETQYF

V gene: TRBV15
D gene: TRBD1
J gene: TRBJ1-3
clone size: NA
CDR3 DNA: TGTGCCACCAGCTGGGCCAGGGGGCCAGGAAACACCATATATTTT
CDR3 protein: CATSWARGPGNTIYF

V gene: TRBV11-2
D gene: NA
J gene: TRBJ1-2
clone size: NA
CDR3 DNA: TGTGCCAGCAGCTATGCCACTGGGACGTTGAACTATGGCTACACCTTC
CDR3 protein: CASSYATGTLNYGYTF

V gene: TRBV4-2
D gene: NA
J gene: TRBJ2-1
clone size: NA
CDR3 DNA: TGTGCCAGCAGCCAAGACAGGGTTGGGGAGCAGTTCTTC
CDR3 protein: CASSQDRVGEQFF

V gene: TRBV4-2
D gene: NA
J gene: TRBJ1-1
clone size: few
CDR3 DNA: TGTGCCAGCAGCCATGCCTACGGGGGTGCCACTGAAGCTTTCTTT
CDR3 protein: CASSHAYGGATEAFF

V gene: TRBV7-3
D gene: TRBD1
J gene: TRBJ2-6
clone size: NA
CDR3 DNA: TGTGCCAGCAGCCTACTCACAGGGGACTCTGGGGCCAACGTCCTGACTTTC
CDR3 protein: CASSLLTGDSGANVLTF

V gene: TRBV28
D gene: TRBD1
J gene: TRBJ2-2
clone size: NA
CDR3 DNA: TGTGCCAGCAGTCATCTCTCAGGGGGCGGTGGGACCGGGGAGCTGTTTTTT
CDR3 protein: CASSHLSGGGGTGELFF

V gene: TRBV29-1
D gene: NA
J gene: TRBJ1-1
clone size: few
CDR3 DNA: TGCAGCGTTGAAACACCCGACGGATACACTGAAGCTTTCTTT
CDR3 protein: CSVETPDGYTEAFF

V gene: TRBV28
D gene: TRBD1
J gene: TRBJ2-1
clone size: NA
CDR3 DNA: TGTGCCAGCAGTTTAACGGGACAGTTTTACAATGAGCAGTTCTTC
CDR3 protein: CASSLTGQFYNEQFF

V gene: TRBV11-3
D gene: NA
J gene: TRBJ2-2
clone size: NA
CDR3 DNA: TGTGCCAGCAGCTTAGATCCCCGCGGCACCGGGGAGCTGTTTTTT
CDR3 protein: CASSLDPRGTGELFF

V gene: TRBV30
D gene: NA
J gene: TRBJ1-2
clone size: NA
CDR3 DNA: TGTGCCTGGAGTCCTGACAGGCTGGGTGGCTACACCTTC
CDR3 protein: CAWSPDRLGGYTF

V gene: TRBV5-1
D gene: NA
J gene: TRBJ2-4
clone size: NA
CDR3 DNA: TGCGCCAGCAGCTTTGAGCCCACGGTAGCCAAAAACATTCAGTACTTC
CDR3 protein: CASSFEPTVAKNIQYF

V gene: TRBV6-6
D gene: NA
J gene: TRBJ1-2
clone size: few
CDR3 DNA: TGTGCCGCCGGACACGAAAACAACTATGGCTACACCTTC
CDR3 protein: CAAGHENNYGYTF

V gene: TRBV6-1
D gene: NA
J gene: TRBJ1-2
clone size: NA
CDR3 DNA: TGTGCCAGCAGTGACAGGGACTATGGCTACACCTTC
CDR3 protein: CASSDRDYGYTF

V gene: TRBV19
D gene: NA
J gene: TRBJ1-5
clone size: few
CDR3 DNA: TGTGCCAGTAGTAGAAGGCAGTCCAATCAGCCCCAGCATTTT
CDR3 protein: CASSRRQSNQPQHF

V gene: TRBV19
D gene: NA
J gene: TRBJ2-1
clone size: NA
CDR3 DNA: TGTGCCAGTAGTATGGAAGGGAGACTAGGAGGGAGTGAGCAGTTCTTC
CDR3 protein: CASSMEGRLGGSEQFF

V gene: TRBV2
D gene: NA
J gene: TRBJ2-6
clone size: few
CDR3 DNA: TGTGCCAGCAGGGATGGAATCTCTGGGGCCAACGTCCTGACTTTC
CDR3 protein: CASRDGISGANVLTF

V gene: TRBV30
D gene: TRBD2
J gene: TRBJ2-5
clone size: NA
CDR3 DNA: TGTGCCTGGAGTTCGAAAACGGGACTAGCGGGAGGAGAGACCCAGTACTTC
CDR3 protein: CAWSSKTGLAGGETQYF

V gene: TRBV4-2
D gene: NA
J gene: TRBJ2-3
clone size: NA
CDR3 DNA: TGTGCCAGCAGCCCCCAGCCGGGCGGCACAGATACGCAGTATTTT
CDR3 protein: CASSPQPGGTDTQYF

V gene: TRBV27
D gene: NA
J gene: TRBJ2-7
clone size: NA
CDR3 DNA: TGTGCCAGCAGAGGGGCCACCTACGAGCAGTACTTC
CDR3 protein: CASRGATYEQYF

V gene: TRBV5-1
D gene: NA
J gene: TRBJ1-2
clone size: NA
CDR3 DNA: TGCGCCAGCAGCGGGCAGATGAACTATGGCTACACCTTC
CDR3 protein: CASSGQMNYGYTF

V gene: TRBV6-1
D gene: NA
J gene: TRBJ1-3
clone size: NA
CDR3 DNA: TGTGCCAGCAGTGCGGGGACATTGGCGGATGGAAACACCATATATTTT
CDR3 protein: CASSAGTLADGNTIYF

V gene: TRBV19
D gene: TRBD1
J gene: TRBJ1-1
clone size: NA
CDR3 DNA: TGTGCCAGTACCCCCCACAGGGGGATTGAAGCTTTCTTT
CDR3 protein: CASTPHRGIEAFF

V gene: TRBV5-8
D gene: NA
J gene: TRBJ2-2
clone size: NA
CDR3 DNA: TGTGCCAGCAGCTTAGAACTGAGGAACACCGGGGAGCTGTTTTTT
CDR3 protein: CASSLELRNTGELFF

V gene: TRBV9
D gene: TRBD1
J gene: TRBJ1-3
clone size: NA
CDR3 DNA: TGTGCCAGCAGCGAGGGACAGCTCTCTGGAAACACCATATATTTT
CDR3 protein: CASSEGQLSGNTIYF

V gene: TRBV9
D gene: NA
J gene: TRBJ1-2
clone size: many
CDR3 DNA: TGTGCCAGCAGCGTAGGGTTGGGCAGCTCTAACTATGGCTACACCTTC
CDR3 protein: CASSVGLGSSNYGYTF

V gene: TRBV4-3
D gene: NA
J gene: TRBJ2-1
clone size: NA
CDR3 DNA: TGCGCCAGCAGCCAAGACGGGTTTCGAGACAATGAGCAGTTCTTC
CDR3 protein: CASSQDGFRDNEQFF

V gene: TRBV19
D gene: TRBD1
J gene: TRBJ2-2
clone size: NA
CDR3 DNA: TGTGCCAGTAGTATAGGCGGACAGGGGGGGAACACCGGGGAGCTGTTTTTT
CDR3 protein: CASSIGGQGGNTGELFF

V gene: TRBV4-1
D gene: NA
J gene: TRBJ1-4
clone size: NA
CDR3 DNA: TGCGCCAGCAGCCAAGATGAGAGCTTTTCCCTGTTTTTT
CDR3 protein: CASSQDESFSLFF

V gene: TRBV6-5
D gene: NA
J gene: TRBJ1-5
clone size: NA
CDR3 DNA: TGTGCCAGCAGCGCTAACAGAAATCAGCCCCAGCATTTT
CDR3 protein: CASSANRNQPQHF

V gene: TRBV9
D gene: NA
J gene: TRBJ2-3
clone size: NA
CDR3 DNA: TGTGCCAGCAGCGTAGGGACTTACACAGATACGCAGTATTTT
CDR3 protein: CASSVGTYTDTQYF

V gene: TRBV27
D gene: NA
J gene: TRBJ2-1
clone size: NA
CDR3 DNA: TGTGCCAGCAGTCCCCGGACTGGGCATGAGCAGTTCTTC
CDR3 protein: CASSPRTGHEQFF

V gene: TRBV5-1
D gene: NA
J gene: TRBJ2-7
clone size: NA
CDR3 DNA: TGCGCCAGCAGCTTGATGCGAGGGAGCTCCTACGAGCAGTACTTC
CDR3 protein: CASSLMRGSSYEQYF

V gene: TRBV6-1
D gene: TRBD1
J gene: TRBJ2-7
clone size: NA
CDR3 DNA: TGTGCCAGCAGTGAAAATAAATTGGGGACAGGTCTTTACGAGCAGTACTTC
CDR3 protein: CASSENKLGTGLYEQYF

V gene: TRBV9
D gene: NA
J gene: TRBJ1-1
clone size: NA
CDR3 DNA: TGTGCCAGCAGCCCCCGGACGTCCTTGGGGTCTGAAGCTTTCTTT
CDR3 protein: CASSPRTSLGSEAFF

V gene: TRBV5-1
D gene: NA
J gene: TRBJ2-2
clone size: NA
CDR3 DNA: TGCGCCAGCAGCCCACAGGGATACACCGGGGAGCTGTTTTTT
CDR3 protein: CASSPQGYTGELFF

V gene: TRBV5-1
D gene: TRBD2
J gene: TRBJ2-2
clone size: NA
CDR3 DNA: TGCGCCAGCAGCGGAGGGACTAGCTTGGCCGGGGAGCTGTTTTTT
CDR3 protein: CASSGGTSLAGELFF

V gene: TRBV9
D gene: TRBD2
J gene: TRBJ2-7
clone size: NA
CDR3 DNA: TGTGCCAGCAGCCAAACCGTGGGGACTAGCGGTTTCTACGAGCAGTACTTC
CDR3 protein: CASSQTVGTSGFYEQYF

V gene: TRBV7-9
D gene: NA
J gene: TRBJ2-1
clone size: NA
CDR3 DNA: TGTGCCAGCAGCCCCTCCATAGGACATGAGCAGTTCTTC
CDR3 protein: CASSPSIGHEQFF

V gene: TRBV6-1
D gene: NA
J gene: TRBJ1-1
clone size: few
CDR3 DNA: TGTGCCAGCAGTGGGAGAGGGCAGACTGAAGCTTTCTTT
CDR3 protein: CASSGRGQTEAFF